This T cell receptor beta chain was identified during a study of blood T cell repertoires in COVID-19. This clone was counted between two and nine times. Only in-frame clones appear in the TCRdb table, and some are missing; sequencing was by immunoSEQ multiplex PCR. Of approximately 400,000 clones detected, 88% appear once; the ten largest clones hold 0.9% to 1.5%. Germline CDR1 reads SGHAT; CDR2 reads FQNNGV. V lost 0 bases, J lost 2 bases, and 0 bases stayed unmatched. The length of the CDR3 is 15 residues. Participant-given clinical history determined each cohort assignment. The specimen was PBMCs or T cells enriched from blood (not recorded which). The sequence was obtained from a woman aged 18 to 35 who had recovered from COVID-19. The chain links TRBV11-2 to TRBJ1-2; 10 positions match TRBD1. CDR3 nucleotide sequence: TGTGCCAGCAGCTTAGAGGGACAGGGGAACTATGGCTACACCTTC. It is translated as CASSLEGQGNYGYTF.